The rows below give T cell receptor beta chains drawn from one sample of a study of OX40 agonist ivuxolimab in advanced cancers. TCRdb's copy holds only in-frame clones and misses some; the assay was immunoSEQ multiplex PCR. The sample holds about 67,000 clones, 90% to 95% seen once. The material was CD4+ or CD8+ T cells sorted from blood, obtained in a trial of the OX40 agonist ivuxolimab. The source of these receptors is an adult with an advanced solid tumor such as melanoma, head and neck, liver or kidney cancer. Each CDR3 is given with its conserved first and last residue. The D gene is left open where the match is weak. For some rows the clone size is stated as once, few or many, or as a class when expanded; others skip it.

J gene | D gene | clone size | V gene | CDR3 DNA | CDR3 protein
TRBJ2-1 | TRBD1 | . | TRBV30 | TGTGCCTGGAGTGTAGGGACAGGACACAATGAGCAGTTCTTC | CAWSVGTGHNEQFF
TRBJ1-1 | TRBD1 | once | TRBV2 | TGTGCCAGCAGTCCTTTTACAGGGGGCGACACTGAAGCTTTCTTT | CASSPFTGGDTEAFF
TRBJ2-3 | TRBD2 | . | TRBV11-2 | TGTGCCAGCAGCTTAGAGGCTAGCGGGGGAGTGGATACGCAGTATTTT | CASSLEASGGVDTQYF
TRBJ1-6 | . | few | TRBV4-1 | TGCGCCAGCAGCCAATCTGGAATGGGGAATTCACCCCTCCACTTT | CASSQSGMGNSPLHF
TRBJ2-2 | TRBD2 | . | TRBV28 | TGTGCCAGCAGTTTACTCAGCGGGGCGAACACCGGGGAGCTGTTTTTT | CASSLLSGANTGELFF
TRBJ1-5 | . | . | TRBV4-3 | TGCGCCAGCAGCCAAGAGTGGGATAGCAATCAGCCCCAGCATTTT | CASSQEWDSNQPQHF
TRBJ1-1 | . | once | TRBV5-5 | TGTGCCAGCAGCTTGGCGGAGCAGCTAAAAGCTTTCTTT | CASSLAEQLKAFF
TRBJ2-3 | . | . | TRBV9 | TGTGCCAGCAGCGTGGCCCCTTTAGATACGCAGTATTTT | CASSVAPLDTQYF
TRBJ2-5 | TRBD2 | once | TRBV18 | TGTGCCAGCTCACCACAAGGACTAGCGGAAGAGACCCAGTACTTC | CASSPQGLAEETQYF
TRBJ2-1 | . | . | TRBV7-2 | TGTGCCAGCAGCTTAGCGCGGGGCGGGGTCTCCTACAATGAGCAGTTCTTC | CASSLARGGVSYNEQFF
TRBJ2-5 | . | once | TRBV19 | TGTGCCAGTAGCGCTTTGACAGGTGGACGCATGGAGACCCAGTACTTC | CASSALTGGRMETQYF
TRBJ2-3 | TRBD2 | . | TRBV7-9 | TGTGCCAGCAGCTTAATAACTAGCGGGGCCACAGATACGCAGTATTTT | CASSLITSGATDTQYF
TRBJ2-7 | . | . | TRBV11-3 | TGTGCCAGCAGCTCCCGATACGAGCAGTACTTC | CASSSRYEQYF
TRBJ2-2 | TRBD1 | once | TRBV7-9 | TGTGCCAGCAGCTTAGCCAATAGGGGACAGGGGCTGGCCACCGGGGAGCTGTTTTTT | CASSLANRGQGLATGELFF
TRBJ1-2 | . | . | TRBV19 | TGTGCCAGTAGTATCCAGGGTGGCTACACCTTC | CASSIQGGYTF